The rows below give T cell receptor beta chains drawn from one sample of a study of prognosis after radiotherapy for stage I lung cancer. TCRdb passed the multiplex PCR reads through MiXCR, listing each CDR3 protein once. The table has around 21,000 distinct CDR3 sequences, roughly two fifths seen once. This specimen consisted of PBMCs, obtained before or after stereotactic body radiation therapy (not recorded which). The receptor source for this set is a donor aged 50 or older with non-small cell lung cancer. Each CDR3 is given with its conserved first and last residue. A D gene is named only where the DNA matches it firmly. Not every row has a clone size; where given, it reads once, few, many or a size class.

>TRBJ2-2|NA|TRBV7-3|many
TGTGCCAGCACACCTGGGGAAGTGGCGAACACCGGGGAGCTGTTTTTT
CASTPGEVANTGELFF
>TRBJ2-1|NA|TRBV19|many
TGTGCCAGTAGTATCAATCCCAGGGGCAATGAGCAGTTCTTC
CASSINPRGNEQFF
>TRBJ2-5|NA|TRBV19|NA
TGTGCCAGTAGTATTTTGGAACCCTCCATATACCAAGAGACCCAGTACTTC
CASSILEPSIYQETQYF
>TRBJ1-6|TRBD1|TRBV6-1|NA
TGTGCCAGCAGACCCGGACAGGCGGGTTCACCCCTCCACTTT
CASRPGQAGSPLHF
>TRBJ2-1|NA|TRBV7-9|many
TGTGCCAGCAGCTTAGGGACTACCTCCTACAATGAGCAGTTCTTC
CASSLGTTSYNEQFF
>TRBJ2-1|TRBD2|TRBV20-1|NA
TGCAGTGCTAGAGCCCCGGTACTAGCGGGTGGGGGGGAGCAGTTCTTC
CSARAPVLAGGGEQFF
>TRBJ2-3|TRBD1|TRBV7-9|many
TGTGCCAGCAGCCCGGGGACAGTAACGGATACGCAGTATTTT
CASSPGTVTDTQYF
>TRBJ1-4|NA|TRBV6-2/TRBV6-3|once
TGTGCCAGCAGTGAAGAAGGAGGGTACGAAAAACTGTTTTTT
CASSEEGGYEKLFF
>TRBJ2-5|TRBD2|TRBV5-1|many
TGCGCCAGCAGCTTGGATGGTAGCGGGAGTCAAGAGACCCAGTACTTC
CASSLDGSGSQETQYF
>TRBJ1-5|NA|TRBV6-5|NA
TGTGCCAGCAGTTACCGGGGTAGAAGTAGCAGTCAGCCCCAGCATTTT
CASSYRGRSSSQPQHF
>TRBJ1-1|NA|TRBV7-3|many
TGTGCCAGCAGCTTTCAGGCAGGGCCGGGCACTGAAGCTTTCTTT
CASSFQAGPGTEAFF
>TRBJ2-1|TRBD1|TRBV6-2/TRBV6-3|NA
TGTGCCAGCAGTTACCGGAACATTGGGACAGGGGGCGACGAGCAGTTCTTC
CASSYRNIGTGGDEQFF
>TRBJ2-7|NA|TRBV12-3/TRBV12-4|NA
TGTGCCAGCAGTTACCGGGACGTTGCCTACGAGCAGTACTTC
CASSYRDVAYEQYF
>TRBJ2-7|NA|TRBV15|NA
TGTGCCACCAGCAGAGAGTGGGAATACGAGCAGTACTTC
CATSREWEYEQYF
>TRBJ1-4|NA|TRBV30|NA
TGTGCCTGGAGTGAGTGGGGGGCTCGTGAAAAACTGTTTTTT
CAWSEWGAREKLFF
>TRBJ1-2|TRBD1|TRBV5-1|NA
TGCGCCAGCAGCGAACCAGGGACAGGGGGTGGCTACACCTTC
CASSEPGTGGGYTF
>TRBJ2-5|NA|TRBV6-4|NA
TGTTCCAGCAGCCCTGACAGAGGGGGGACCCAGTACTTC
CSSSPDRGGTQYF
>TRBJ2-5|NA|TRBV6-4|NA
TGTGCCAGCAGCCATGACAGAAGGGGGACCAAGTACTTC
CASSHDRRGTKYF
>TRBJ2-2|TRBD1|TRBV19|many
TGTGCCAGTAGTCCCCGGGACAGATACACCGGGGAGCTGTTTTTT
CASSPRDRYTGELFF
>TRBJ2-7|NA|TRBV27|medium-sized
TGTGCCAGCAGTTTATATCCGGGGGCGGGATACGAGCAGTACTTC
CASSLYPGAGYEQYF
>TRBJ2-7|TRBD1|TRBV10-3|many
TGTGCCATCAGTGAAACAGGGGGCGAGCAGTACTTC
CAISETGGEQYF
>TRBJ1-6|TRBD1|TRBV20-1|many
TGCAGTGCTAGAGATCCGGACAGGGGTCATAATTCACCCCTCCACTTT
CSARDPDRGHNSPLHF
>TRBJ2-5|NA|TRBV15|NA
TGTGCCACCAGCGGAGATTCCGTTTGGAGGGAAATGAAGAAGGAGACCCAGTACTTC
CATSGDSVWREMKKETQYF
>TRBJ2-3|NA|TRBV7-8|many
TGTGCCAGCAGCTTAGCGAAGGGGACTGTCTCCACAGATACGCAGTATTTT
CASSLAKGTVSTDTQYF
>TRBJ1-2|TRBD1|TRBV28|many
TGTGCCAGCAGTTCTGGGACAGGGGAGGACTATGGCTACACCTTC
CASSSGTGEDYGYTF
>TRBJ2-7|TRBD1|TRBV5-1|NA
TGTGCCAGCAGCTCGGGACAGGAGCAGTACTTC
CASSSGQEQYF
>TRBJ2-3|TRBD1|TRBV20-1|many
TGCAGTGCTACGCGGACAGGGGCCTACCCAGATACGCAGTATTTT
CSATRTGAYPDTQYF
>TRBJ2-3|TRBD2|TRBV28|once
TGTGCCAGCAGTCTTAGCGGGAAACCAGATACGCAGTATTTT
CASSLSGKPDTQYF
>TRBJ1-2|NA|TRBV28|many
TGTGCCAGCAGGGACTACTATGGCTACACCTTC
CASRDYYGYTF
>TRBJ2-2|NA|TRBV6-1|many
TGTGCCAGCAGTACACAGCCTTACGGACAGAACACCGGGGAGCTGTTTTTT
CASSTQPYGQNTGELFF
>TRBJ2-1|TRBD2|TRBV7-2|NA
TGTGCCAGCAGCTTAGTCGTGACTAGCGGGGGCAGTGAGCAGTTCTTC
CASSLVVTSGGSEQFF
>TRBJ2-2|NA|TRBV4-1|NA
TGCGCCAGCAGCCCCTCGGCAATGAACACCGGGGAGCTGTTTTTT
CASSPSAMNTGELFF
>TRBJ1-2|TRBD1|TRBV24-1|medium-sized
TGTGCCACCAGTGATCCGGGACAGGGGGCCGGGGGCTACACCTTC
CATSDPGQGAGGYTF
>TRBJ1-2|NA|TRBV12-3/TRBV12-4|NA
TGTGCCAGCGGGCGAAAAGGGAGAGACTATGGCTACACCTTC
CASGRKGRDYGYTF
>TRBJ1-5|NA|TRBV27|medium-sized
TGTGCCAGCAGTTTGTTTGGGAATAGCAATCAGCCCCAGCATTTT
CASSLFGNSNQPQHF
>TRBJ2-2|TRBD2|TRBV6-7|NA
TGTGCCAGCAGTTACTCTAAGACTAGCGGGACTGGGGGGAACACCGGGGAGCTGTTTTTT
CASSYSKTSGTGGNTGELFF
>TRBJ2-5|NA|TRBV28|NA
TGTGCCAGCAGCTCCTTCGATCTTAAGTACTTC
CASSSFDLKYF
>TRBJ2-5|NA|TRBV20-1|many
TGCAGTGCCGGGACCCAAGGGGAGACCCAGTACTTC
CSAGTQGETQYF
>TRBJ2-1|NA|TRBV28|NA
TGCGCCACCCTTGATGGAGCCTCCTACAGTGAGCAGTTCTTC
CATLDGASYSEQFF
>TRBJ2-7|NA|TRBV11-3|NA
TGTGCCAGCAGCTTAGAGTCGGGATCCTCCTACGAGCAGTACTTC
CASSLESGSSYEQYF
>TRBJ2-2|NA|TRBV20-1|many
TGCAGTGCTAGAGGGGGGGCATCGAACACCGGGGAGCTGTTTTTT
CSARGGASNTGELFF
>TRBJ2-1|NA|TRBV6-4|medium-sized
TGTGCCAGCAGTGCCCGAGGGACCACCAATGAGCAGTTCTTC
CASSARGTTNEQFF
>TRBJ2-4|NA|TRBV7-8|many
TGTGCCAGCAGCTCCACAGGGGGAGGGGGCAAAAACATTCAGTACTTC
CASSSTGGGGKNIQYF
>TRBJ2-7|NA|TRBV4-1|NA
TGCGCCAGCAGCCGGGAACCAGGTCGAGCCTACGAGCAGTACTTC
CASSREPGRAYEQYF
>TRBJ2-5|NA|TRBV24-1|many
TGTGCCACCAGTGATTCACAGATGGACTCGTATCGGGGGCAAGAGACCCAGTACTTC
CATSDSQMDSYRGQETQYF